The next 28 T cell receptor beta chains were all read from a single sample in a study of cytotoxic CD8 clonotypes in ibrutinib-treated CLL. Repertoires were generated with immunoSEQ multiplex PCR, while TCRdb's copy carries only in-frame clones and drops some. The repertoire holds about 29,000 clones, more than 60% seen once, with around 55% in the top ten. Sample: PBMCs, taken after 24 months of ibrutinib treatment. The receptors here all came from a human donor with chronic lymphocytic leukemia.

The V call is TRBV6-1, the J call TRBJ2-7; 7 bases align to TRBD2. Germline CDR1 is MNHNS and CDR2 is SASEGT. The CDR3 runs 14 residues. DNA for the CDR3: TGTACTTCCCGGGGGACTATCCCCCCCTACGAGCAGTACTTC. Protein sequence: CTSRGTIPPYEQYF.

This clone was detected only once. The J gene is TRBJ1-1, the V gene TRBV6-5, with D possibly being TRBD1 (6 bases). The CDR3 has 14 amino acids. Germline CDR1 reads MNHEY; CDR2 reads SVGAGI. Deletions cut 0 bases from V and 5 bases from J, with 10 bases between. The CDR3 region is CASSYSTGRTEAFF. DNA for the CDR3: TGTGCCAGCAGTTACTCTACAGGGAGGACTGAAGCTTTCTTT.

V is TRBV2 and J is TRBJ2-5; D gene unclear. Trimming took 7 bases from V and 5 from J, leaving 17 bases between them. There are 14 residues in the CDR3. Germline V gene sequence: CDR1 SNHLY, CDR2 FYNNEI. The CDR3 loop reads CASIPPVWFETQYF. The CDR3 bases are TGTGCCAGCATCCCCCCAGTATGGTTTGAGACCCAGTACTTC.

Only a few counts were recorded for this clone. The chain links TRBV7-9 to TRBJ1-5, with unresolved D. This CDR3 contains 15 residues. Germline V lookup: CDR1 SEHNR, CDR2 FQNEAQ (reference sequence). V gave up 1 base and J gave up 5 bases, with 12 bases separating them. The DNA for the CDR3 is TGTGCCAGCAGCTTAGGAGGGCCGGCTGATCAGCCCCAGCATTTT. Encoded protein: CASSLGGPADQPQHF.

The chain uses TRBV30 and TRBJ1-2; D is uncertain. The CDR3 runs to 13 residues. Per the germline V gene, CDR1 is GTSNPN and CDR2 is SVGIG (reference sequence). V was trimmed by 3 bases and J by 3 bases, leaving 11 bases between them. This CDR3 is CAWSPRTDYGYTF. CDR3 nucleotides: TGTGCCTGGAGCCCCCGGACGGACTATGGCTACACCTTC.

This chain connects TRBV7-3 to TRBJ1-5; a weak D match, TRBD1 (5 bases). This CDR3 has 13 residues. Germline V gene sequence: CDR1 SGHTA, CDR2 FQGTGA. Trimming removed 3 bases at V and 8 bases at J, with 11 bases between. The CDR3 here is CASSLMRGEPQHF. As DNA, the CDR3 is TGTGCCAGCAGCTTGATGCGGGGGGAGCCCCAGCATTTT.

V gene TRBV4-1 combines with J gene TRBJ1-4; a weak D match, TRBD1 (5 bases). This CDR3 has 14 amino acids. The V gene's germline CDR1 is MGHRA and CDR2 YSYEKL. V lost 1 base to trimming and J lost 8 bases, with 11 bases between them. The DNA for the CDR3 is TGCGCCAGCAGCCAAGTGAGGGGTAGGGAAAAACTGTTTTTT. The encoded protein is CASSQVRGREKLFF.

CDR3 loop: CASSKGLISPSTDTQYF. CDR3 nucleotides: TGCGCCAGCAGCAAAGGACTCATCTCCCCTAGCACAGATACGCAGTATTTT. The chain links TRBV5-1 to TRBJ2-3; weak D call: TRBD2 (5 bases). The length of the CDR3 is 17 residues. V was clipped by 4 bases and J by 0 bases, with 18 bases between them. Germline CDR1 is SGHRS and CDR2 is YFSETQ.

The chain combines TRBV28 with TRBJ2-5; D may match TRBD1 or TRBD2 (5 bases each). Germline loops: CDR1 MDHEN, CDR2 SYDVKM. The CDR3 sequence is 15 residues long. With 6 bases removed from V and 0 bases from J, the gap between germline ends came to 14 bases. The CDR3 reads CASSPSGTDQETQYF. CDR3 bases: TGTGCCAGCAGCCCCTCGGGGACGGACCAAGAGACCCAGTACTTC.

Notes on this clone: The junction and the germline gene differ at one end; a read error may be behind it. This chain joins TRBV2 and TRBJ1-2, with 8 bases identical to TRBD1. Germline V gene sequence: CDR1 SNHLY, CDR2 FYNNEI. There are 16 residues in the CDR3. The CDR3 here is CASSEQGRGLNHGYTF. In DNA, the CDR3 is TGTGCCAGCAGTGAACAAGGCAGGGGGCTTAACCATGGCTACACCTTC.

V is TRBV6-1 and J is TRBJ1-2; TRBD1 might be the D (5 bases). The CDR3 sequence is 13 residues long. With 0 bases removed from V and 9 bases from J, the gap between germline ends came to 11 bases. Germline V gives CDR1 MNHNS, CDR2 SASEGT. This CDR3 is CASSEAGGRSYTF. The CDR3 DNA is TGTGCCAGCAGTGAAGCGGGGGGTCGGAGCTACACCTTC.

The CDR3 spells CASSIGLAGGPRTGELFF. The CDR3 nucleotides are TGTGCCAGCAGCATCGGACTAGCGGGGGGGCCCCGCACCGGGGAGCTGTTTTTT. The rearrangement joins TRBV7-2 to TRBJ2-2, with 15 bases fitting TRBD2. V lost 5 bases and J lost 4; bases outside the gene matches: 8. This CDR3 is built from 18 residues. The germline CDR1 and CDR2 sequences are SGHTA and FQGNSA.

The chain uses TRBV6-1 and TRBJ2-3; 8 nucleotides line up with TRBD2. Germline loops: CDR1 MNHNS, CDR2 SASEGT. This CDR3 has 15 residues. V shed 3 bases and J 4 bases; nucleotides not matched to a gene: 6. CDR3 nucleotides: TGTGCCAGCAGTGAGATTGCGGGGGGCTCAGATACGCAGTATTTT. Its protein is CASSEIAGGSDTQYF.

V usage is TRBV14 and J usage is TRBJ2-2, with 8 bases that match TRBD2. The CDR3 has 16 residues. The ends lost 4 bases at V and 0 bases at J; junction bases unmatched: 4. Germline CDR1 is SGHDN and CDR2 is FVKESK. In nucleotides, the CDR3 is TGTGCCAGCAGCCGCGCGGGGGGCACGAACACCGGGGAGCTGTTTTTT. Translated: CASSRAGGTNTGELFF.

The V and J genes are TRBV11-2 and TRBJ2-5; a possible D gene is TRBD1 (5 bases). Trimming left V 5 bases short and J 1 base short, with 8 bases between. Germline-derived CDR1 and CDR2 are SGHAT and FQNNGV. The CDR3 is 13 residues long. This CDR3 is CASSRQIQETQYF. The CDR3 region has the DNA TGTGCCAGCAGCCGACAGATCCAAGAGACCCAGTACTTC.

The CDR3 DNA reads TGTGCCAGCAGCCCCCAACCGGGAGCCGCCTACGAGCAGTACTTC. The encoded protein is CASSPQPGAAYEQYF. This chain uses TRBV7-2 with TRBJ2-7; D possibly corresponds to TRBD2 (6 bases). The germline V and J ends were trimmed by 5 bases and 2 bases, with 16 bases remaining between them. This CDR3 comprises 15 residues. Germline V gene sequence: CDR1 SGHTA, CDR2 FQGNSA.

This chain links TRBV9 with TRBJ1-5, with a weak D call TRBD1 (5 bases). Germline V CDR1 and CDR2: SGDLS, YYNGEE. This CDR3 region has 15 residues. Trimming left V 0 bases short and J 0 bases short, with 7 bases between. For the CDR3, the DNA is TGTGCCAGCAGCGTAGCGGGGGATAGCAATCAGCCCCAGCATTTT. Translating gives CASSVAGDSNQPQHF.

The genes are TRBV7-2 and TRBJ1-2; 8 bases are shared with TRBD1. The V gene end was trimmed by 5 bases and the J gene end by 4 bases; junction bases not matched to a gene: 18. The germline CDR1 and CDR2 sequences are SGHTA and FQGNSA. This CDR3 spans 18 amino acids. In nucleotides, the CDR3 is TGTGCCAGCAGCCTCCGACCCCAAGGACAGGGCTACTCCTATGGCTACACCTTC. It yields the protein CASSLRPQGQGYSYGYTF.

The rearrangement uses TRBV6-5 and TRBJ1-5; tentative D call: TRBD1 (6 bases). The CDR3 length is 15 residues. V lost 6 bases, J lost 1 base, and 13 bases lay in between. Germline CDR1 MNHEY, CDR2 SVGAGI. The CDR3 bases are TGTGCCAGCAGACCAGAGGACAGAAGCAATCAGCCCCAGCATTTT. Translating gives CASRPEDRSNQPQHF.

The chain has TRBV2 and TRBJ2-3; 7 nucleotides align to TRBD2. This CDR3 is built from 15 residues. V was pared by 4 bases and J by 3 bases, with 7 bases of the junction left unmatched. CDR1 and CDR2 from the germline V gene are SNHLY and FYNNEI. The CDR3 protein is CASSGAGEGTDTQYF. The DNA for the CDR3 is TGTGCCAGCAGTGGTGCGGGGGAGGGGACAGATACGCAGTATTTT.

This clone was seen just once. The CDR3 coding sequence is TGTGCCAGCATCCCAGGGGGGCAGATGAACACTGAAGCTTTCTTT. It codes for CASIPGGQMNTEAFF. This sequence joins TRBV6-6 and TRBJ1-1; 7 bases line up with TRBD1. The CDR3 length is 15 residues. With 7 bases clipped from V and 0 bases from J, the junction kept 8 bases outside the gene matches. Germline assignment: CDR1 MNHNY and CDR2 SVGAGI (reference sequence).

This clone was observed a handful of times. The rearrangement links TRBV7-9 to TRBJ1-5; a weak D match, TRBD1 (5 bases). CDR3 length: 15 amino acids. Trimming took 3 bases from V and 4 from J, leaving 13 bases between them. Germline CDR1 is SEHNR and CDR2 is FQNEAQ (reference sequence). In nucleotides, the CDR3 is TGTGCCAGCAGCTTTGGGGGGAATTGGAATCAGCCCCAGCATTTT. As protein: CASSFGGNWNQPQHF.

The V call is TRBV7-9, the J call TRBJ1-4; D is ambiguous. CDR1 and CDR2 from the germline V gene are SEHNR and FQNEAQ (reference sequence). Trimming removed 1 base at V and 13 bases at J, with 10 bases between. This CDR3 has 12 residues. CDR3 nucleotides: TGTGCCAGCAGCTTAGGGAGTGTTTCACTGTTTTTT. It translates to CASSLGSVSLFF.

The chain recombines TRBV5-4 with TRBJ2-3; 14 bases agree with TRBD2. This CDR3 has 16 residues. The germline CDR1 and CDR2 sequences are SGHNT and YYREEE (reference sequence). J was trimmed by 3 bases and V by 4 bases; bases with no gene match: 4. CDR3 amino acids: CASSTTSGGATDTQYF. The CDR3 region has the DNA TGTGCCAGCAGCACGACTAGCGGGGGGGCGACAGATACGCAGTATTTT.

DNA of the CDR3: TGCGCCAGCAGCCGTTCTAGCGGTCTCACAGATACGCAGTATTTT. Its translation is CASSRSSGLTDTQYF. The chain uses TRBV4-1 and TRBJ2-3; 7 positions agree with TRBD2. The CDR3 is made up of 15 amino acids. The V gene's germline CDR1 is MGHRA and CDR2 YSYEKL. Trimming at V came to 4 bases and at J to 2 bases, leaving 6 bases not matched to a gene.

The chain employs TRBV5-6 and TRBJ1-4; weak D call: TRBD1 (6 bases). V gave up 2 bases and J gave up 10 bases, with 15 bases separating them. The CDR3 runs to 14 residues. CDR1 and CDR2 (germline): SGHDT, YYEEEE. CDR3 nucleotide sequence: TGTGCCAGCAGCTTATGGGGGGCTAAAGGAAAACTGTTTTTT. Amino acid sequence: CASSLWGAKGKLFF.

This clone is medium-sized by share. At one of its ends the junction is not consistent with the germline gene, which may arise from a read error. The V gene is TRBV6-4, the J gene TRBJ1-2; D is undetermined. The V gene's germline CDR1 is MRHNA and CDR2 SNTAGT. The CDR3 has 16 residues. The CDR3 loop is CASSYSTGIGSYGYTF. The CDR3 DNA reads as TGTGCCAGCAGTTACTCCACCGGGATAGGCAGTTATGGCTACACCTTC.

CDR3 DNA: TGCAGTGCCTTCCGCTATGGCTACACCTTC. Translated, it gives CSAFRYGYTF. This chain joins TRBV20-1 and TRBJ1-2, with D unclear. CDR1 is DFQATT and CDR2 is SNEGSKA in the germline V gene (reference sequence). There are 10 residues in the CDR3. V lost 6 bases to trimming and J lost 4 bases, with 6 bases between them.